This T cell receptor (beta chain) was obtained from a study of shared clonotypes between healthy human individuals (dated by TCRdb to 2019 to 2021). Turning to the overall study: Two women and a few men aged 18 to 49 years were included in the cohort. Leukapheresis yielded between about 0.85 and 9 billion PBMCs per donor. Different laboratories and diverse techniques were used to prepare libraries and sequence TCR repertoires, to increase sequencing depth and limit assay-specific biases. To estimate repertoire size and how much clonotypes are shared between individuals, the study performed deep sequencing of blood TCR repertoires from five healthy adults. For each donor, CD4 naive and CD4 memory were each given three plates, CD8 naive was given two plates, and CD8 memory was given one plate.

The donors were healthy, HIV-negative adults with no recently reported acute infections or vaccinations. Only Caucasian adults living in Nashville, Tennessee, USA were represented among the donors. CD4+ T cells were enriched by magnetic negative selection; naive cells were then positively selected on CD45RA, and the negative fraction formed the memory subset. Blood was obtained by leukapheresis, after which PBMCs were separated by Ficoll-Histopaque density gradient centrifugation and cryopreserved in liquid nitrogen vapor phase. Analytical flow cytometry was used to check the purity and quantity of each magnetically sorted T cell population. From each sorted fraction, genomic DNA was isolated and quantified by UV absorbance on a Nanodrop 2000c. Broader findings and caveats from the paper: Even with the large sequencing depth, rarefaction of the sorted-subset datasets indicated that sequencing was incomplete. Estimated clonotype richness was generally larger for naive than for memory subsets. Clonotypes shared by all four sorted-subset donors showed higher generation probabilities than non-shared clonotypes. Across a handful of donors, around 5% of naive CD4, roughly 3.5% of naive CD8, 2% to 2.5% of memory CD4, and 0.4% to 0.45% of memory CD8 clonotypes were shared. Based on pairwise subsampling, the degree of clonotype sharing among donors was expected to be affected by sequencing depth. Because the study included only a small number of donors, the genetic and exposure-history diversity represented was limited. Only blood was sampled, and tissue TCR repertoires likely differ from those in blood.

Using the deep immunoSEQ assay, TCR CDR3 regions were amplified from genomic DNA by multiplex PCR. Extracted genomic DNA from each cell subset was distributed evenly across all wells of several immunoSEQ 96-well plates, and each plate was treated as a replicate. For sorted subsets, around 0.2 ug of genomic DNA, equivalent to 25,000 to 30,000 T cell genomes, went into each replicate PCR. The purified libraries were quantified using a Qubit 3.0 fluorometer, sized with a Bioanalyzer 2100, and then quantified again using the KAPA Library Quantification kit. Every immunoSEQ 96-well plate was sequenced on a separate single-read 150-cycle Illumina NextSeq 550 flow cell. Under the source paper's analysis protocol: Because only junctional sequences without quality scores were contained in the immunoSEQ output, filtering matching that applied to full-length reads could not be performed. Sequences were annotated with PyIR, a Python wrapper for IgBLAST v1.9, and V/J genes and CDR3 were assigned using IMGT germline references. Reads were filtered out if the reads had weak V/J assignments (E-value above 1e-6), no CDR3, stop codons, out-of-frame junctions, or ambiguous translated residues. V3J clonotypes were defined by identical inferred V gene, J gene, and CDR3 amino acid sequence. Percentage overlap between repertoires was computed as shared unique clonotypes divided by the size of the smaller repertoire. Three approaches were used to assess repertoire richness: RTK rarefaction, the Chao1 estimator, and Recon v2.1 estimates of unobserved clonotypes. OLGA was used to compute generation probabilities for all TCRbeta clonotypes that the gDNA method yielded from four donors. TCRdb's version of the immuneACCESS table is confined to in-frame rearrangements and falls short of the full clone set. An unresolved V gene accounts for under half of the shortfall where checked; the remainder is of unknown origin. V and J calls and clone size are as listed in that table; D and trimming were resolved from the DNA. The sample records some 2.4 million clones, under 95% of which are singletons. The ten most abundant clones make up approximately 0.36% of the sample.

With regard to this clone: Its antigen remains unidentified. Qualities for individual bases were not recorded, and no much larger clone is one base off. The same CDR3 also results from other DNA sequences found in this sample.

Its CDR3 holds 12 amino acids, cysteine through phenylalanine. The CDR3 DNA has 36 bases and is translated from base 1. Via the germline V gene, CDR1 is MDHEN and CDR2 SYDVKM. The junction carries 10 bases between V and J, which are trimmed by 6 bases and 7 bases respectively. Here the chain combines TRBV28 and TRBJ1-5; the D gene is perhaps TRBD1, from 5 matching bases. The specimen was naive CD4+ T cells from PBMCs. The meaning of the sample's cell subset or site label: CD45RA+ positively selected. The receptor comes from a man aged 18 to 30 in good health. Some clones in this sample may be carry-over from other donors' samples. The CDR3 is CASSSGGQPQHF. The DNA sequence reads TGTGCCAGCAGCTCCGGGGGGCAGCCCCAGCATTTT.